At least ten counts were recorded for the clone carrying this TCR beta chain. One entry per CDR3 protein results from TCRdb running MiXCR on the RT-PCR reads. The table includes about 500,000 distinct CDR3 sequences, 16% detected once. The sample comes from a study of response to subunit inactivated influenza vaccine. Trimming stripped 2 bases from V and 4 bases from J, with 15 bases between. Germline lookup yields CDR1 SGHRS and CDR2 YFSETQ. This CDR3 is built from 15 residues. The sample consisted of CD4+ T cells sorted from PBMCs, taken less than 25 months after vaccination. This TCR was recovered from a man aged 45 to 70 who received an inactivated influenza vaccine. V gene TRBV5-1 combines with J gene TRBJ1-1, with D unclear. CDR3 DNA: TGCGCCAGCAGCTTAATGGGAGGGCCTGGCACTGAAGCTTTCTTT. It translates to CASSLMGGPGTEAFF.